This entry lists 25 T cell receptor beta chains sequenced from one sample in a study of technical replicates of blood from a handful of donors. The data were produced by immunoSEQ multiplex PCR, yet TCRdb's version contains in-frame clones alone and is incomplete. The table has tens of thousands of clones, approximately 96% seen once. Material: T cells isolated from PBMCs. These receptors originate from a human donor in good health.

The CDR3 DNA reads TGTGCCAGCAGCCCTCAGACAGGGGAATCCTACGAGCAGTACTTC. This encodes CASSPQTGESYEQYF. The rearrangement joins TRBV7-2 to TRBJ2-7; TRBD1 matches at 8 bases. Germline V CDR1 and CDR2: SGHTA, FQGNSA. This CDR3 comprises 15 residues. After removal of 5 bases from V and 1 base from J, the junction contained 7 bases not matched to a gene.

This sequence joins TRBV4-1 and TRBJ1-2; 7 bases are a match to TRBD1. The V segment lost 1 base and the J segment 4 bases; nucleotides outside the gene matches: 9. This CDR3 has 16 amino acids. CDR1 and CDR2 from the germline V gene are MGHRA and YSYEKL. CDR3 in amino acids: CASSQGGGANLYGYTF. DNA of the CDR3: TGCGCCAGCAGCCAAGGAGGGGGCGCTAATCTCTATGGCTACACCTTC.

The chain links TRBV10-3 to TRBJ1-3; the D is unclear. This CDR3 has 15 residues. Germline assignment: CDR1 ENHRY and CDR2 SYGVKD. Trimming pared 8 bases from V and 0 bases from J, leaving 14 bases between. CDR3 loop: CAIRGADDSGNTIYF. For the CDR3, the DNA is TGTGCCATCCGAGGAGCGGATGACTCTGGAAACACCATATATTTT.

The CDR3 region is CASSPGLAGEGTQYF. In DNA form, the CDR3 reads TGTGCCAGCAGCCCGGGACTAGCGGGGGAAGGTACGCAGTATTTT. The V gene is TRBV6-5, the J gene TRBJ2-3, with TRBD2 matching 14 bases. The junction had 7 bases not matched to a gene; V was cut back by 6 bases and J by 8 bases. This CDR3 has 15 residues. Germline assignment: CDR1 MNHEY and CDR2 SVGAGI.

The chain uses TRBV6-4 and TRBJ1-2; 10 bases match TRBD1. There are 13 residues in the CDR3. Germline assignment: CDR1 MRHNA and CDR2 SNTAGT. Trimming cost V 6 bases and J 6 bases; bases outside gene matches: 4. The CDR3 DNA sequence: TGTGCCAGCAGCCTGACAGGGGGCGATGGCTACACCTTC. Protein: CASSLTGGDGYTF.

The chain employs TRBV6-5 and TRBJ1-3, with D hard to call. Trimming took 5 bases from V and 0 from J, leaving 11 bases between them. Per germline, CDR1 MNHEY and CDR2 SVGAGI. The CDR3 is 15 amino acids. CDR3 amino acids: CASSMSGFSGNTIYF. The DNA for the CDR3 is TGTGCCAGCAGTATGTCCGGGTTCTCTGGAAACACCATATATTTT.

The chain carries TRBV20-1 and TRBJ1-1; no firm D call. Per the germline V gene, CDR1 is DFQATT and CDR2 is SNEGSKA (reference sequence). CDR3 length: 11 residues. V was cut by 3 bases and J by 4 bases, with 6 bases left in between. This CDR3 is CSARVSTEAFF. The CDR3 DNA reads as TGCAGTGCTAGGGTCAGCACTGAAGCTTTCTTT.

In nucleotides, the CDR3 is TGTGCCAGCAGTTACCCCCGAGAGGGAACCACCCGGGGAGATACGCAGTATTTT. Translating gives CASSYPREGTTRGDTQYF. The chain employs TRBV11-3 and TRBJ2-3, with D possibly being TRBD2 (5 bases). Trimming left V 6 bases short and J 5 bases short, with 27 bases between. The CDR3 extends over 18 amino acids. Germline values: CDR1 SGHNT, CDR2 YENEEA.

The chain has TRBV5-1 and TRBJ2-3; D unresolved. The V gene's germline CDR1 is SGHRS and CDR2 YFSETQ. V was clipped by 2 bases and J by 2 bases, with 12 bases between them. CDR3 length equals 15 residues. CDR3 amino acids: CASSFGAGNTDTQYF. CDR3 bases: TGCGCCAGCAGCTTTGGTGCAGGTAACACAGATACGCAGTATTTT.

V is TRBV29-1 and J is TRBJ1-1, with D possibly matching TRBD1 (5 bases). Germline CDR1 and CDR2: SQVTM and ANQGSEA. The V gene lost 7 bases and the J gene lost 2 bases, with 17 bases spanning the gap. This CDR3 has 14 amino acids. CDR3 in amino acids: CSGGLSRRNTEAFF. CDR3 in DNA: TGCAGCGGGGGACTTTCAAGAAGAAACACTGAAGCTTTCTTT.

The chain employs TRBV2 and TRBJ2-1, with TRBD1 identical over 7 bases. Germline CDR1 reads SNHLY; CDR2 reads FYNNEI. This CDR3 is 15 amino acids long. V shed 7 bases, J shed 2 bases, and the junction held 8 bases outside the gene matches. CDR3 DNA sequence: TGTGCCAGCAACCCGGGACAGCCAGCCTACAATGAGCAGTTCTTC. Encoded protein: CASNPGQPAYNEQFF.

The chain recombines TRBV10-1 with TRBJ2-2; tentative D call: TRBD2 (6 bases). V gave up 0 bases and J gave up 5 bases, with 13 bases separating them. The CDR3 extends over 16 amino acids. Germline V gives CDR1 WNHNN, CDR2 SYGVQD (reference sequence). Written as DNA, the CDR3 is TGCGCCAGCAGTGAGTCGACTAGACAAACAACCGGGGAGCTGTTTTTT. This gives the protein CASSESTRQTTGELFF.

This chain joins TRBV2 and TRBJ2-7; TRBD2 might be the D (5 bases). Trimming shortened V by 3 bases and J by 0 bases, and 15 bases separated the two germline ends. Germline V gives CDR1 SNHLY, CDR2 FYNNEI. CDR3 length equals 16 residues. The CDR3 DNA follows: TGTGCCAGCAGTGACCGCGGACTCCTGAGCTCCTACGAGCAGTACTTC. Its translation: CASSDRGLLSSYEQYF.

The rearrangement joins TRBV4-1 to TRBJ1-1; D call uncertain. The CDR3 runs to 16 residues. The V gene's germline CDR1 is MGHRA and CDR2 YSYEKL. V dropped 1 base and J dropped 4 bases, with 16 bases sitting between them. In DNA form, the CDR3 reads TGCGCCAGCAGCCAAGGTCGGAGGGCCCGGAGCACTGAAGCTTTCTTT. Its protein is CASSQGRRARSTEAFF.

This clone was observed a single time. V is TRBV4-2 and J is TRBJ2-7; 11 bases line up with TRBD2. The CDR3 loop spans 16 amino acids. In germline, CDR1 is LGHNA, CDR2 YNFKEQ. J gave up 4 bases and V 0 bases, and 5 bases lay outside the gene matches. Here the CDR3 DNA reads TGTGCCAGCAGCCAAGATCTCACTAGCGGGGGTTACGAGCAGTACTTC. Its translation is CASSQDLTSGGYEQYF.

This clone was counted a single time. This sequence joins TRBV28 and TRBJ2-7, with 8 bases lining up with TRBD2. The V gene end was trimmed by 6 bases and the J gene end by 2 bases; junction bases not matched to a gene: 6. CDR3 length: 14 amino acids. CDR1 and CDR2 (germline): MDHEN, SYDVKM. The CDR3 loop is CASRRGAGPYEQYF. The CDR3 DNA reads TGTGCCAGCAGGCGGGGGGCAGGGCCCTACGAGCAGTACTTC.

J is TRBJ1-6 and V is TRBV7-2; 9 bases map to TRBD1. J lost 7 bases, V lost 6 bases, and 4 bases had no gene match. This CDR3 has 14 amino acids. The germline gives CDR1 SGHTA, CDR2 FQGNSA. Here the CDR3 DNA reads TGTGCCAGCAGAAAGACAGGGGGGAATTCACCCCTCCACTTT. It translates to CASRKTGGNSPLHF.

The J gene is TRBJ2-7, the V gene TRBV1; the table names TRBD2, a call not compared with the DNA. TRBV1 is a documented pseudogene. The CDR3 is 13 amino acids. The CDR3 region is CTSSQDIRTCQYF. DNA for the CDR3: TGCACCAGCAGCCAAGATATCAGGACTTGCCAATACTTC.

V usage is TRBV9 and J usage is TRBJ1-1, with TRBD1 as a possible D gene (5 bases). CDR3 length: 13 amino acids. From germline, CDR1 is SGDLS and CDR2 YYNGEE. V lost 3 bases, J lost 1 base, and 7 bases lay in between. As DNA, the CDR3 is TGTGCCAGCAGCGCGGGGGGGAACACTGAAGCTTTCTTT. Amino acids: CASSAGGNTEAFF.

The chain uses TRBV7-3 and TRBJ1-2, with D perhaps matching TRBD1 (5 bases). CDR1 is SGHTA, CDR2 FQGTGA, per germline. The CDR3 extends over 13 amino acids. V lost 3 bases, J lost 3 bases, and 8 bases lay in between. In DNA, the CDR3 is TGTGCCAGCAGCTTGGGGGGGGACTATGGCTACACCTTC. It yields the protein CASSLGGDYGYTF.

The CDR3 region has the DNA TGTGCCAGCAGGGCAGGACAGGAACCCCTGGGCTACACCTTC. Translation gives CASRAGQEPLGYTF. This chain connects TRBV6-5 to TRBJ1-2; TRBD1 agrees at 7 bases. Germline lookup yields CDR1 MNHEY and CDR2 SVGAGI. Losses at the gene ends were 6 bases for V and 8 bases for J; bases not matched to a gene: 12. CDR3 length: 14 amino acids.

V and J are TRBV28 and TRBJ2-7; TRBD2 aligns across 7 bases. The CDR3 runs to 15 residues. J was trimmed by 4 bases and V by 1 base; bases with no gene match: 7. Germline-derived CDR1 and CDR2 are MDHEN and SYDVKM. CDR3 residues: CASSLSWDYRYEQYF. CDR3 coding DNA: TGTGCCAGCAGTTTATCGTGGGACTACCGATACGAGCAGTACTTC.

This rearrangement joins TRBV7-8 to TRBJ2-1, with TRBD2 matching 9 bases. Germline-derived CDR1 and CDR2 are SGHVS and FQNEAQ. The CDR3 totals 20 residues. Trimming removed 5 bases from V and 0 bases from J; junction bases left unmatched: 17. The CDR3 sequence is CASSPLTSGPESRSYNEQFF. CDR3 bases: TGTGCCAGCAGCCCTCTGACTAGCGGCCCTGAATCTCGCTCCTACAATGAGCAGTTCTTC.

The rearrangement joins TRBV4-2 to TRBJ1-1; D remains ambiguous. Trimming left V 1 base short and J 0 bases short, with 12 bases between. CDR1 is LGHNA and CDR2 is YNFKEQ in the germline V gene. The CDR3 extends over 16 amino acids. This chain's CDR3 is CASSQGTGGMNTEAFF. The CDR3 DNA is TGTGCCAGCAGCCAAGGGACCGGAGGAATGAACACTGAAGCTTTCTTT.

The chain recombines TRBV5-4 with TRBJ2-3; 10 bases map to TRBD2. The CDR3 spans 15 residues. Germline CDR1 reads SGHNT; CDR2 reads YYREEE (reference sequence). V was clipped by 4 bases and J by 3 bases; unmatched bases: 5. In DNA, the CDR3 is TGTGCCAGCAGCCCAGCGGGAGGGTCGACAGATACGCAGTATTTT. This gives the protein CASSPAGGSTDTQYF.